The 12 T cell receptor beta chains given below trace back to one sample, sequenced in a study of OX40 agonist ivuxolimab in advanced cancers. Sequencing used immunoSEQ multiplex PCR; TCRdb keeps in-frame clones, though not all of them. The sample consists of tens of thousands of clones, around 84% of them appearing once. The starting material was CD4+ or CD8+ T cells sorted from blood, obtained in a trial of the OX40 agonist ivuxolimab. The receptors derive from an adult with an advanced solid tumor such as melanoma, head and neck, liver or kidney cancer.

This clone was counted only a few times. The rearrangement links TRBV10-3 to TRBJ2-1, with a weak D call TRBD1 (5 bases). The V and J ends lost 6 bases and 8 bases respectively, with 8 bases between them. Germline V gives CDR1 ENHRY, CDR2 SYGVKD. This CDR3 has 11 residues. CDR3 DNA: TGTGCCATCAGCGACAGAGATGAGCAGTTCTTC. Its translation: CAISDRDEQFF.

V gene TRBV7-9 combines with J gene TRBJ2-7; TRBD2 might be the D (5 bases). Germline CDR1 and CDR2: SEHNR and FQNEAQ (reference sequence). V was pared by 1 base and J by 0 bases, with 7 bases between. The CDR3 consists of 14 residues. CDR3 in DNA: TGTGCCAGCAGCTTAGGACTAAGCTCCTACGAGCAGTACTTC. It yields the protein CASSLGLSSYEQYF.

The genes are TRBV5-1 and TRBJ2-2; D may be TRBD1 or TRBD2 (6 bases each). V was clipped by 1 base and J by 1 base, with 11 bases between them. The CDR3 totals 16 residues. Germline CDR1 SGHRS, CDR2 YFSETQ. CDR3 residues: CASSLTGAKNTGELFF. DNA for the CDR3: TGCGCCAGCAGCTTGACGGGGGCTAAGAACACCGGGGAGCTGTTTTTT.

With respect to this clone: At one boundary the junction diverges from the germline segment, which might be a read error. This sequence joins TRBV28 and TRBJ1-2; D possibly corresponds to TRBD1 (6 bases). This CDR3 is built from 13 residues. CDR1 and CDR2 from the germline V gene are MDHEN and SYDVKM. The chain's CDR3 is CASSSLQDSPGHF. CDR3 bases: TGTGCCAGCAGTTCTTTACAGGACAGCCCCGGGCACTTC.

This chain uses TRBV5-6 with TRBJ2-7; possible D gene TRBD2, 5 bases. The V end lost 2 bases, the J end lost 2 bases, and 14 bases lay between the germline ends. CDR1 is SGHDT, CDR2 YYEEEE, per germline. This CDR3 comprises 15 residues. The CDR3 loop reads CASSFTRTEAYEQYF. For the CDR3, the DNA is TGTGCCAGCAGCTTCACCCGGACGGAGGCCTACGAGCAGTACTTC. Together with reference TRBV5-6 and TRBJ2-7, the CDR3 gives the full variable domain: DAGVTQSPTHLIKTRGQQVTLRCSPKSGHDTVSWYQQALGQGPQFIFQYYEEEERQRGNFPDRFSGHQFPNYSSELNVNALLLGDSALYLCASSFTRTEAYEQYFGPGTRLTVT.

This clone was observed a single time. The V call is TRBV13, the J call TRBJ2-1; no reliable D call. Germline V CDR1 and CDR2: PRHDT, FYEKMQ (reference sequence). V lost 0 bases and J 4 bases, leaving 7 bases between the germline ends. The CDR3 sequence is 14 residues long. The CDR3 coding sequence is TGTGCCAGCAGCTTAGGGACCCAATACAATGAGCAGTTCTTC. It is translated as CASSLGTQYNEQFF.

This clone came up once. This chain joins TRBV4-3 and TRBJ1-1; D is perhaps TRBD1 (6 bases). The CDR3 sequence is 16 residues long. V lost 4 bases and J lost 5, with 20 bases in between. Germline V lookup: CDR1 LGHNA, CDR2 YSLEER. This CDR3 reads CASSLYRGAARTEAFF. DNA of the CDR3: TGCGCCAGCAGCCTCTATCGGGGGGCGGCAAGGACTGAAGCTTTCTTT.

The chain joins TRBV18 to TRBJ2-2; 8 bases map to TRBD1. Germline assignment: CDR1 KGHSH and CDR2 LQKENI. The CDR3 sequence is 17 residues long. After removal of 5 bases from V and 3 bases from J, the junction contained 11 bases not matched to a gene. The CDR3 sequence is CASSDPRDRGYTGELFF. CDR3 bases: TGTGCCAGCTCAGACCCCCGTGACAGGGGATACACCGGGGAGCTGTTTTTT.

The chain couples TRBV12-5 to TRBJ2-1; D is uncertain. CDR3 size: 11 residues. V was cut by 6 bases and J by 6 bases, with 6 bases left in between. Per the germline V gene, CDR1 is LGHNT and CDR2 is FRNRAP. CDR3 in amino acids: CASGYRNEQFF. The DNA for the CDR3 is TGTGCTAGTGGATACCGCAATGAGCAGTTCTTC.

The rearrangement joins TRBV5-1 to TRBJ2-1; possibly TRBD1 or TRBD2 for D (6 bases each). This CDR3 contains 13 residues. The V end was cut by 4 bases, the J end by 4 bases, with 9 bases between. Germline lookup yields CDR1 SGHRS and CDR2 YFSETQ. DNA of the CDR3: TGCGCCAGCAGCGGGGGGCTATACAATGAGCAGTTCTTC. As protein: CASSGGLYNEQFF.

This clone has more than one count but fewer than ten. The chain has TRBV16 and TRBJ2-7; D uncertain. This CDR3 region has 12 residues. V lost 8 bases and J lost 3, with 11 bases in between. Per the germline V gene, CDR1 is KGHSY and CDR2 is FQNENV. This CDR3 reads CASGSQLYEQYF. In nucleotides, the CDR3 is TGTGCCAGCGGCTCACAGCTCTACGAGCAGTACTTC.

The rearrangement joins TRBV7-9 to TRBJ2-3; tentative D call: TRBD2 (5 bases). The CDR3 loop spans 14 amino acids. Trimming shortened V by 1 base and J by 9 bases, and 14 bases separated the two germline ends. Germline-derived CDR1 and CDR2 are SEHNR and FQNEAQ (reference sequence). The CDR3 sequence: CASSLVSPWETQYF. DNA of the CDR3: TGTGCCAGCAGCTTAGTTTCCCCGTGGGAGACGCAGTATTTT.